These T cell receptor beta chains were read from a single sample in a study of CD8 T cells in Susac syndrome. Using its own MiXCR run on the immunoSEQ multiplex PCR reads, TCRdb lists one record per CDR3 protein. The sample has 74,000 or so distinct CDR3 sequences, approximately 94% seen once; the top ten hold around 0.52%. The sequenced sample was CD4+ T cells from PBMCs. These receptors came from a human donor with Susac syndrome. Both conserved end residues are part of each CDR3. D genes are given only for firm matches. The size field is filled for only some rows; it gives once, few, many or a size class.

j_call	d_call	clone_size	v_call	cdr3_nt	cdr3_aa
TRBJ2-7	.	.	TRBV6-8	TGTGCCAGCAGTTACTCAAAGGACACGGGGGCGGGCGAGCAGTACTTC	CASSYSKDTGAGEQYF
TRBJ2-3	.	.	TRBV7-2	TGTGCCAGCAGCTCTTACCCCAAAGATACGCAGTATTTT	CASSSYPKDTQYF
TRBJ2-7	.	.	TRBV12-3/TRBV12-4	TGTGCCAGCAGTCCTCGTCAAGCATACGAGCAGTACTTC	CASSPRQAYEQYF
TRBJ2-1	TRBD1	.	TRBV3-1	TGTGCCAGCAGCCAAGAATGGGACAGGTTCAATGAGCAGTTCTTC	CASSQEWDRFNEQFF
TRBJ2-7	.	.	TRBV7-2	TGTGCCAGCACCCCCGGTGGCTCCTACGAGCAGTACTTC	CASTPGGSYEQYF
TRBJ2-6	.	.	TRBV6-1	TGTGCCAGCAGTCTGGACCCCGTCAACGTCCTGACTTTC	CASSLDPVNVLTF
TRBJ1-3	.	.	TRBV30	TGTGCCTGGAGTTTAATCCGAAACACCATATATTTT	CAWSLIRNTIYF
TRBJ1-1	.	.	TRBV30	TGTGCCTGGAGTGTAACCGCGGGGAAAGCTTTCTTT	CAWSVTAGKAFF
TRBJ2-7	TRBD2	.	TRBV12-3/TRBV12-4	TGTGCCAGCACGGGGGGATCCTACGAGCAGTACTTC	CASTGGSYEQYF
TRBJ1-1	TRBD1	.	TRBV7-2	TGTGCCAGCAGCCCGCGACAGGGGGAGAACACTGAAGCTTTCTTT	CASSPRQGENTEAFF
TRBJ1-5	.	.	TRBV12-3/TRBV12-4	TGTGCCAGCAGCCTAGGGGTTCAGCCCCAGCATTTT	CASSLGVQPQHF
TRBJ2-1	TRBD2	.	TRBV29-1	TGCAGCGTTGGAAAACTAGCGGGGGCAGGTGGGCATGAGCAGTTCTTC	CSVGKLAGAGGHEQFF
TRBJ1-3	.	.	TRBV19	TGTGCCAGTAGTATATCAAGAAACACCATATATTTT	CASSISRNTIYF
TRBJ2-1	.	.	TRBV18	TGTGCCAGCTCACCGGACAGTGGTCTGAATGAGCAGTTCTTC	CASSPDSGLNEQFF
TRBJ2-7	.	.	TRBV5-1	TGCGCCAGCAGCCTAACCGGGGGAAGCTCCTACGAGCAGTACTTC	CASSLTGGSSYEQYF
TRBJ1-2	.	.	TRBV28	TGTGCCAGCAGTTCCGAGGGAGGGGGAAACTATGGCTACACCTTC	CASSSEGGGNYGYTF
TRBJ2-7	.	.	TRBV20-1	TGCAGTGCTAGAGCTGATAGGAACTACTACGAGCAGTTC	CSARADRNYYEQF
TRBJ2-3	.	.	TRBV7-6	TGTGCCAGCAGCTCCCATGTCCCAGATACGCAGTATTTT	CASSSHVPDTQYF
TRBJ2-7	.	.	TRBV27	TGTGCCAGCAGTCCTCAAGGCGGTATAGGAGAGCAGTACTTC	CASSPQGGIGEQYF
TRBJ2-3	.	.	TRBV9	TGTGCCAGCAGCGTATTGGGAGGTGGAGATACGCAGTATTTT	CASSVLGGGDTQYF
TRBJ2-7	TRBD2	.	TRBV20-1	TGCAGTGCCGTAGCGGGAAGGGCCACCTACGAGCAGTACTTC	CSAVAGRATYEQYF
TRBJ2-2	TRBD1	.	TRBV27	TGTGCCAGCAGTCCAACCTGGACAGGGACCGGGGAGCTGTTTTTT	CASSPTWTGTGELFF
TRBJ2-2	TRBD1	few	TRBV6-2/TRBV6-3	TGTGCCAGCCGAAGGACAGGGGAAACCGGGGAGCTGTTTTTT	CASRRTGETGELFF
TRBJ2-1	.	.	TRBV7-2	TGTGCCAGCAGCTTAGGGAGGAGTGAGCAGTTCTTC	CASSLGRSEQFF
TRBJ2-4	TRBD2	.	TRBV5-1	TGCGCCAGCAGCTCGGGACTAGCGGCACAAAACATTCAGTACTTC	CASSSGLAAQNIQYF
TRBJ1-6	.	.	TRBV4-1	TGCGCCAGCAGCCAAGGCCAACCCTTGAATTCACCCCTCCACTTT	CASSQGQPLNSPLHF
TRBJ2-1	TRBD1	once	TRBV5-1	TGCGCCAGCAGCCGGCCTCGGGACAGGGGGATTGAGCAGTTCTTC	CASSRPRDRGIEQFF
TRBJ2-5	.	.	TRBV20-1	TGCAGTGCTAGAGATAGTACTAGGGCCCCCCAAGAGACCCAGTACTTC	CSARDSTRAPQETQYF
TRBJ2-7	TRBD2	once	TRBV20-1	TGCAGTGTACTAGCGGTACCCTACGAGCAGTACTTC	CSVLAVPYEQYF
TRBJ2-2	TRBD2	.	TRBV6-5	TGTGCCAGCAGCCGACTAGCGGGGGGCACCGGGGAGCTGTTTTTT	CASSRLAGGTGELFF
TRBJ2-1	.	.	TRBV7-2	TGTGCCAGCAGACAAAACAATGAGCAGTTCTTC	CASRQNNEQFF
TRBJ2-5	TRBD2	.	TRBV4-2	TGTGCCAGCAGCCGCCGAGGACTAGCGGGAATGAAGACCCAGTACTTC	CASSRRGLAGMKTQYF
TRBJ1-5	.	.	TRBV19	TGTGCCAGTAGTATAGGGGCATCCGGCTCTTATAGCAATCAGCCCCAGCATTTT	CASSIGASGSYSNQPQHF
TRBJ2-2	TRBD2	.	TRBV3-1	TGTGCCAGCAGCCAAGGGTGGCGGGGGGGCGACACCGGGGAGCTGTTTTTT	CASSQGWRGGDTGELFF
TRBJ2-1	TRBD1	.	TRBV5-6	TGTGCCAGCAGCCTAAGGGGGCTGAACAATGAGCAGTTCTTC	CASSLRGLNNEQFF
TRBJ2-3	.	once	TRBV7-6	TGTGCCAGCAGCCGGGGGACTTCCGCAGATACGCAGTATTTT	CASSRGTSADTQYF
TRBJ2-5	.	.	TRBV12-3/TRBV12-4	TGTGCCAGCAGTTTAGGCACAGGGTACCAAGAGACCCAGTACTTC	CASSLGTGYQETQYF
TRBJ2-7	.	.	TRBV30	TGTGCCTGGAGTGTGCTGGGGGGCTCCTACGAGCAGTACTTC	CAWSVLGGSYEQYF
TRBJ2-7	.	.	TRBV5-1	TGCGCCAGCAAGGGGGACTTAGCCTACGAGCAGTACTTC	CASKGDLAYEQYF
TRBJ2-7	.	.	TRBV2	TGTGCCAGCACGGAGGACTTATCCTACGAGCAGTACTTC	CASTEDLSYEQYF